This section outlines one T cell receptor beta chain sequence together with its context. Its antigen is not yet known. The input lacks base qualities; no much larger clone sits a single base away. Preparation of the library involved 5' RACE. This sample was sequenced with a NextSeq 500. To allow correction of PCR and sequencing errors, the TCR library protocol tagged every TCR cDNA molecule with a unique molecular identifier. As for the authors' bioinformatics: TCR identification, UMI-based error correction and CDR3 extraction were performed with Decombinator tools. TCRs above a frequency of 2 per 1,000, corresponding to the top 1% of the tumor frequency distribution, were defined as expanded. Renyi diversity was calculated using the R vegan package after each repertoire was subsampled 100 times to 5,000 TCRs. CDR3 similarity networks were built from amino acid triplet string-kernel similarity, connecting CDR3s with pairwise similarity above 0.82. In-frame beta chains were kept once TCRdb had trimmed the public reads at Q25 with fastp and called clones with MiXCR. Entries are consolidated by CDR3 protein sequence, retaining the most common genes and DNA. In this record, the V and J calls reflect TCRdb's handling and not the investigators' own analysis. The sample table records 50,000 or so distinct CDR3 sequences; roughly 12% of these occur just once. The ten largest clones capture approximately 38% of the sample.

This specimen's time point label, per the study, means: sample taken at primary tumor resection. Whole RNA extracted from tumor and nontumor lung tissue, or from cryopreserved PBMC samples, was used for TCR sequencing without cell sorting. Donors were around 71 patients with early-stage, untreated non-small cell lung cancer from the lung TRACERx cohort. Patients were selected for TCR sequencing only if sufficient RNA was available from at least two tumor regions. The germline V gene gives CDR1 as SNHLY and CDR2 as FYNNEI. The CDR3 numbers 14 residues from cysteine through phenylalanine. Left in the record is the CDR3 DNA by itself, 42 bases read in frame from the first base. V is pared back by 1 base and J by 7 bases, with 10 bases lying between the germline termini. The data belong to a study of spatial heterogeneity in lung cancer (dated by TCRdb to 2018 to 2020). Regarding the complete study: Beta-chain transcripts were consistently detected in greater numbers than alpha-chain transcripts, which likely reflects a higher abundance of beta-chain transcripts. In the raw uncorrected reads, each unique combination of TCR and UMI appeared on average more than ten times. TCR alpha and beta repertoires were quantitatively compared across multiple tumor regions, matched nontumor lung and blood in non-small cell lung cancer. TCR repertoire features were related to nonsynonymous mutation counts determined by whole-exome sequencing of tumor tissue. Both alpha and beta chains were TCR-sequenced in samples taken at surgery, namely 220 tumor regions, around 70 matched nontumor lung samples and roughly 56 PBMC samples. Study-wide conclusions, independent of this receptor: Confirming at a functional level the hypothesis that regional TCRs recognize regional mutations was considered to require additional single-cell paired TCR alpha and beta sequencing. Ubiquitous expanded tumor TCRs showed up in blood more often at tumor resection than at routine follow-up.

The specimen was PBMCs, collected at surgery. The chain was built from TRBV2 and TRBJ1-4, with no confidently assigned D gene. The receptor comes from a female donor with early-stage non-small cell lung cancer. The CDR3 amino acid sequence is: CASSEGRLSEKLFF. The sequence in DNA is TGTGCCAGCAGTGAAGGCAGGCTCAGTGAAAAACTGTTTTTT.